This T cell receptor (beta chain) was retrieved from a study of cytomegalovirus exposure and HLA in healthy donors. Whole-study results and caveats: Among TCR sequences, most were rare, though some public TCRs appeared in many donors.

J gave up 7 bases and V 9 bases, and 35 bases lay outside the gene matches. The CDR3 extends over 22 amino acids. The germline V gene has CDR1 ENHRY and CDR2 SYGVKD. PCR used 60 Vbeta primers and 13 Jbeta primers. Repertoires were generated with immunoSEQ multiplex PCR, while TCRdb's copy carries only in-frame clones and drops some. The sample includes 170,000 or so clones. Details on this clone: The antigen is undetermined.

The sequencing input was PBMCs. The clonotype originates from a man younger than 45 in good health and CMV-seronegative. The gene calls are TRBV10-3 and TRBJ2-7, with TRBD2 matching over 11 bases. In DNA, the CDR3 is TGTGCCATTTCCCGACCCCCTAAACTAGCGGGAGTTGGTGTTGGTGTCCGAGGGGAGCAGTACTTC. As protein: CAISRPPKLAGVGVGVRGEQYF.